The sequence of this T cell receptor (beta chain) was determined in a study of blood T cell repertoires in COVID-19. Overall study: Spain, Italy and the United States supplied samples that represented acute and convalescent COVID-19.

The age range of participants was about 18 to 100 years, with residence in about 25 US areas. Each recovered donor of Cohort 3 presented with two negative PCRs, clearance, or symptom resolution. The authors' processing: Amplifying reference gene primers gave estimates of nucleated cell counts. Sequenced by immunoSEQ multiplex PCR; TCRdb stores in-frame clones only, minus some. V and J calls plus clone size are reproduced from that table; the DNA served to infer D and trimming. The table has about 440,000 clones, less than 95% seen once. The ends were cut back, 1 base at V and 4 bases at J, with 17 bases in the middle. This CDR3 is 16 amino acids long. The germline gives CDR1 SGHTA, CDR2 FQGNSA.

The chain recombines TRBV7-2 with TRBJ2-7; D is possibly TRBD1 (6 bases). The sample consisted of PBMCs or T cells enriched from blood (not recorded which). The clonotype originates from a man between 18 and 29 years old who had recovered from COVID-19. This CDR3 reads CASSLGGQSGLYEQYF. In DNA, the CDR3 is TGTGCCAGCAGCTTAGGCGGACAGTCGGGCCTTTACGAGCAGTACTTC.